This T cell receptor beta chain originates from a study of blood T cell repertoires in COVID-19. The ends were cut back, 0 bases at V and 0 bases at J, with 9 bases in the middle. From germline, CDR1 is WNHNN and CDR2 SYGVQD (reference sequence). The CDR3 is 16 amino acids. TCRdb's table, derived via immunoSEQ multiplex PCR, lists solely in-frame clones and lacks some. The sample includes 180,000 or so clones, roughly three quarters of them seen just once. Sequencing was done on a sample of PBMCs or T cells enriched from blood (not recorded which). The chain has TRBV10-1 and TRBJ1-5; D possibly corresponds to TRBD1 (5 bases). The sequence came from a man aged 55 to 70 who had been exposed to COVID-19. CDR3 residues: CASSESGRRSNQPQHF. CDR3 nucleotide sequence: TGCGCCAGCAGTGAGTCGGGGCGACGTAGCAATCAGCCCCAGCATTTT.